The present T cell receptor (beta chain) was sequenced within a study of blood T cells in healthy people across ages. Whole-study results and caveats: In long-lived donors, naive CD4+ cell counts and diversity exceeded those of aged donors. Roughly linear age-related decline in beta diversity appeared, significant by age around 42.

As regards this clonotype: The antigen is not known.

J gave up 3 bases and V 4 bases, and 12 bases lay outside the gene matches. Germline-derived CDR1 and CDR2 are MDHEN and SYDVKM. The CDR3 is 17 amino acids. Primers used in a second PCR of roughly 6 to 12 cycles were a sample-barcoded 5' primer and a J-beta primer mix. TCRdb analysed the 5' RACE reads with MiXCR anew, one entry per CDR3 protein. The table lists hundreds of thousands of distinct CDR3 sequences, less than 25% of them singletons. These data also formed part of another study, on T cells of mothers and their children.

The clonotype was recovered from a boy between 10 and 17 years old in good health. This sequence joins TRBV28 and TRBJ2-7, with 10 nucleotides matching TRBD1. The sequenced material came from blood. CDR3 protein: CASSSRDRGLINYEQYF. The CDR3 DNA is TGTGCCAGCAGTTCCCGGGACAGGGGACTGATAAACTACGAGCAGTACTTC.